These 14 T cell receptor beta chains came from one sample sequenced in a study of OX40 agonist ivuxolimab in advanced cancers. TCRdb keeps only in-frame clones here, not all; method: immunoSEQ multiplex PCR. Of about 60,000 clones listed, 91% are singletons. This specimen was CD4+ or CD8+ T cells sorted from blood, taken in a trial of the OX40 agonist ivuxolimab. The origin of the receptors is an adult with an advanced solid tumor such as melanoma, head and neck, liver or kidney cancer.

This chain links TRBV7-9 with TRBJ2-5; tentative D call: TRBD2 (5 bases). The V gene lost 2 bases and the J gene lost 5 bases, with 9 bases spanning the gap. Germline CDR1 reads SEHNR; CDR2 reads FQNEAQ (reference sequence). This CDR3 region has 13 residues. CDR3 nucleotides: TGTGCCAGCAGCTTAACACGGAGGGAGACCCAGTACTTC. Translated, it gives CASSLTRRETQYF.

V usage is TRBV5-1 and J usage is TRBJ2-3; maybe TRBD1 (5 bases). Germline-derived CDR1 and CDR2 are SGHRS and YFSETQ. The CDR3 has 14 amino acids. Deletions cut 2 bases from V and 6 bases from J, with 13 bases between. This chain's CDR3 is CASSFGQGGDTQYF. DNA of the CDR3: TGCGCCAGCAGCTTTGGGCAGGGTGGCGATACGCAGTATTTT.

The CDR3 nucleotides read TGTGCCAGCAGCTTACTATCGGGGAGCTCCTACAATGAGCAGTTCTTC. Translating it yields CASSLLSGSSYNEQFF. The rearrangement uses TRBV7-8 and TRBJ2-1; maybe TRBD2 (5 bases). Germline V gene lookup returns CDR1 SGHVS and CDR2 FQNEAQ. The V and J ends lost 2 bases and 0 bases respectively, with 11 bases between them. CDR3 length equals 16 residues.

The chain uses TRBV9 and TRBJ1-2, with D perhaps matching TRBD1 (6 bases). CDR3 length equals 13 residues. CDR1 and CDR2 from the germline V gene are SGDLS and YYNGEE. Trimming took 0 bases from V and 4 from J, leaving 7 bases between them. This CDR3 reads CASSVEGGYGYTF. The CDR3, as DNA: TGTGCCAGCAGCGTAGAGGGGGGCTATGGCTACACCTTC. The whole variable domain, filled in from reference TRBV9 and TRBJ1-2, reads DSGVTQTPKHLITATGQRVTLRCSPRSGDLSVYWYQQSLDQGLQFLIQYYNGEERAKGNILERFSAQQFPDLHSELNLSSLELGDSALYFCASSVEGGYGYTFGSGTRLTVV.

This rearrangement joins TRBV6-6 to TRBJ1-5; D not resolved. The CDR3 has 14 amino acids. CDR1 MNHNY and CDR2 SVGAGI come from the germline V gene (reference sequence). V lost 0 bases, J lost 3 bases, and 6 bases lay in between. CDR3: CASSYSTPNQPQHF. In nucleotides, the CDR3 is TGTGCCAGCAGTTACTCGACGCCCAATCAGCCCCAGCATTTT.

The chain links TRBV7-9 to TRBJ1-2; 7 nucleotides agree with TRBD1. Germline V lookup: CDR1 SEHNR, CDR2 FQNEAQ (reference sequence). Trimming at V came to 6 bases and at J to 4 bases, leaving 11 bases not matched to a gene. This CDR3 contains 15 residues. CDR3 DNA sequence: TGTGCCAGCAGATCAAGCTCCGGGACAGCCTATGGCTACACCTTC. Amino acid sequence: CASRSSSGTAYGYTF.

The chain links TRBV11-2 to TRBJ2-7, with D maybe TRBD2 (5 bases). In germline, CDR1 is SGHAT, CDR2 FQNNGV. V gave up 2 bases and J gave up 1 base, with 12 bases separating them. The CDR3 spans 15 residues. The CDR3 reads CASSLSQTGSYEQYF. CDR3 in DNA: TGTGCCAGCAGCTTAAGTCAGACGGGGTCCTACGAGCAGTACTTC.

The CDR3 coding sequence is TGTGCCAGCAGCTTGGGGGGTTGGGGGAGGAATGAGCAGTTCTTC. Translated: CASSLGGWGRNEQFF. The rearrangement links TRBV5-4 to TRBJ2-1, with D perhaps TRBD2 (6 bases). CDR3 length equals 15 residues. Trimming took 0 bases from V and 7 from J, leaving 14 bases between them. Germline CDR1 and CDR2: SGHNT and YYREEE (reference sequence).

This clone was seen once. The chain employs TRBV19 and TRBJ2-5, with 12 positions matching TRBD2. The CDR3 covers 15 residues. V trimming: 5 bases; J trimming: 3 bases; junction bases outside the gene matches: 4. Germline CDR1 reads LNHDA; CDR2 reads SQIVND (reference sequence). The CDR3: CASSPRTSGKETQYF. The DNA of the CDR3 is TGTGCCAGTAGTCCTAGGACTAGCGGGAAAGAGACCCAGTACTTC.

The chain is built from TRBV5-8 and TRBJ2-7, with a possible D match to TRBD2 (6 bases). V lost 4 bases, J lost 3 bases, and 20 bases lay in between. The CDR3 is made up of 16 amino acids. Germline V gene lookup returns CDR1 SGHTS and CDR2 YDEGEE. This CDR3 is CASSPKIAEANYEQYF. CDR3 nucleotides: TGTGCCAGCAGCCCAAAGATAGCGGAGGCGAACTACGAGCAGTACTTC.

This sequence joins TRBV15 and TRBJ2-2; possible D gene TRBD1, 5 bases. CDR1 and CDR2 (germline): LNHNV, YYDKDF (reference sequence). The CDR3 is made up of 18 amino acids. Trimming removed 1 base from V and 4 bases from J, with 19 bases in between. The CDR3 DNA is TGTGCCACCAGCAGAGGTCTTCGACGTCAGGGTCTCACCGGGGAGCTGTTTTTT. Protein sequence: CATSRGLRRQGLTGELFF.

The V and J genes are TRBV7-2 and TRBJ2-7; no firm D call. The CDR3 totals 11 residues. V dropped 5 bases and J dropped 7 bases, with 9 bases sitting between them. In germline, CDR1 is SGHTA, CDR2 FQGNSA. The CDR3 DNA reads TGTGCCAGCAGCCTCGTTGGTGAGCAGTACTTC. Protein product: CASSLVGEQYF.

The genes are TRBV19 and TRBJ1-2; no clear D. The CDR3 spans 15 residues. Germline V gives CDR1 LNHDA, CDR2 SQIVND (reference sequence). Trimming cost V 5 bases and J 6 bases, with 19 bases left between them. DNA for the CDR3: TGTGCCAGTAGTTCCGTTTTTTTAGTCGGGCATGGCTACACCTTC. Translated: CASSSVFLVGHGYTF.

The chain carries TRBV10-3 and TRBJ2-5; D gene uncertain. The germline gives CDR1 ENHRY, CDR2 SYGVKD. The CDR3 consists of 13 residues. V lost 8 bases and J lost 1, with 11 bases in between. Here the CDR3 DNA reads TGTGCCATCTGCAGGAACTCCCAAGAGACCCAGTACTTC. It translates to CAICRNSQETQYF.